This TCR beta chain was obtained from a study of OX40 agonist ivuxolimab in advanced cancers. Study context: Participants averaged about 66 years of age (range about 23 to 80) and were 75% to 90% male. Findings of the study overall: Those patients achieving a partial response at 0.1-3.0 mg/kg showed among the lowest clonal expansion. Expanded clones belonging to CD8+ T cells outnumbered, on average, those of CD4+.

Germline V gene sequence: CDR1 WSHSY, CDR2 SAAADI. The CDR3 consists of 13 residues. V was clipped by 2 bases and J by 9 bases; unmatched bases: 3. With respect to this clone: Its antigen is not identified.

The data were produced by immunoSEQ multiplex PCR, yet TCRdb's version contains in-frame clones alone and is incomplete. The sample records over 30,000 clones, approximately 86% being singletons. This TCR came from an adult with an advanced solid tumor such as melanoma, head and neck, liver or kidney cancer. The sample consisted of CD4+ or CD8+ T cells sorted from blood, taken in a trial of the OX40 agonist ivuxolimab. The rearrangement links TRBV10-2 to TRBJ1-4; 7 nucleotides line up with TRBD1. The CDR3: CASSEEGAKKLFF. The CDR3 DNA is TGCGCCAGCAGTGAGGAGGGGGCGAAAAAACTGTTTTTT.